Listed below are T cell receptor beta chains from one sample, sequenced in a study of neurological immune-mediated disorders. TCRdb reanalysed the 5' RACE reads using MiXCR and keeps one entry per CDR3 protein. Here the sample spans 70,000 to 95,000 distinct CDR3 sequences, approximately 17% being singletons. The sample was PBMCs. All receptors derive from a woman aged 40 to 50 in good health. CDR3s leave out the opening cysteine and the closing phenylalanine or tryptophan.

V gene: TRBV5-1
J gene: TRBJ2-7
CDR3 protein: ASSLGTSGTGEQY

V gene: TRBV12-3/TRBV12-4
J gene: TRBJ1-2
CDR3 protein: ASSLGQMHGYT

V gene: TRBV20-1
J gene: TRBJ2-7
CDR3 protein: SARALGDEQY

V gene: TRBV2
J gene: TRBJ2-4
CDR3 protein: ASSDGSLTKNIQY

V gene: TRBV20-1
J gene: TRBJ2-5
CDR3 protein: SARDPGTSEETQY

V gene: TRBV7-2
J gene: TRBJ1-4
CDR3 protein: ASSLALGASPEKLF

V gene: TRBV20-1
J gene: TRBJ2-1
CDR3 protein: SASNRGYNNEQF

V gene: TRBV4-2
J gene: TRBJ1-1
CDR3 protein: ASSQERGMNTEAF

V gene: TRBV5-1
J gene: TRBJ2-1
CDR3 protein: ASSLRTSGYLSYNEQF

V gene: TRBV5-1
J gene: TRBJ2-1
CDR3 protein: ASILSAGGSYNEQF

V gene: TRBV20-1
J gene: TRBJ2-2
CDR3 protein: SARDSKSSVAGELF

V gene: TRBV20-1
J gene: TRBJ1-4
CDR3 protein: SASRNIVRQEKLF

V gene: TRBV7-2
J gene: TRBJ2-3
CDR3 protein: ASRLAPRGDTQY

V gene: TRBV11-3
J gene: TRBJ2-5
CDR3 protein: ASSPRNQETQY

V gene: TRBV5-5
J gene: TRBJ2-5
CDR3 protein: ASSAPGARETQY

V gene: TRBV7-2
J gene: TRBJ1-5
CDR3 protein: ASSLDQGNGQPQH

V gene: TRBV28
J gene: TRBJ2-3
CDR3 protein: ATSLGRASSADTQY

V gene: TRBV19
J gene: TRBJ1-5
CDR3 protein: ASRLGHAGNQPQH

V gene: TRBV7-8
J gene: TRBJ2-7
CDR3 protein: ASSLDGGSYEQY

V gene: TRBV5-6
J gene: TRBJ1-1
CDR3 protein: ASSPIRGTEAF

V gene: TRBV28
J gene: TRBJ2-5
CDR3 protein: ASSPGRFRETQY

V gene: TRBV6-5
J gene: TRBJ2-5
CDR3 protein: ASSYEGLAETQY

V gene: TRBV11-3
J gene: TRBJ1-1
CDR3 protein: ASSPGQANTEAF

V gene: TRBV5-1
J gene: TRBJ2-7
CDR3 protein: ASSSTPSYEQY

V gene: TRBV6-5
J gene: TRBJ2-5
CDR3 protein: ASSLPGLGGTQY

V gene: TRBV14
J gene: TRBJ1-6
CDR3 protein: ASSPTGGSGGNSPLH

V gene: TRBV24-1
J gene: TRBJ2-1
CDR3 protein: ATSYRDRGANEQF

V gene: TRBV5-6
J gene: TRBJ1-2
CDR3 protein: ASSRSRPNYGYT

V gene: TRBV6-6
J gene: TRBJ2-1
CDR3 protein: ASSRGSGGTIDEQF

V gene: TRBV12-3/TRBV12-4
J gene: TRBJ2-5
CDR3 protein: ASSRSGGEETQY